Following are 29 T cell receptor beta chains from one sample sequenced in a study of beta chain features in type 1 diabetes. Regarding the study as a whole: Type 1 diabetes patients showed a moderate but significant shortening of TCRB CDR3s in all four CD4+ subsets.

Their target antigens are unknown. Expressed TCRB transcripts were sequenced because the entire RNA isolate underwent reverse transcription. Clones were read by immunoSEQ multiplex PCR, and TCRdb kept only the in-frame ones, dropping some. The table records 640,000 or so clones, over 12% of them present only once. The sample consisted of naive CD4+ T cells from blood. The receptor set was obtained from a man younger than 35 with type 1 diabetes.

This clone was seen only a few times. The sample contains more than one DNA sequence encoding this CDR3. The J gene is TRBJ1-3, the V gene TRBV30; D uncertain. Trimming cost V 0 bases and J 7 bases, with 4 bases left between them. Germline CDR1 reads GTSNPN; CDR2 reads SVGIG (reference sequence). The CDR3 has 11 residues. The chain's CDR3 is CAWSVGNTIYF. Written as DNA, the CDR3 is TGTGCCTGGAGTGTAGGGAACACCATATATTTT.

The CDR3 coding sequence is TGTGCCTGGAGTGAGAAAGGTAGCTATGGCTACACCTTC. The encoded protein is CAWSEKGSYGYTF. This rearrangement joins TRBV30 to TRBJ1-2; D is ambiguous. This CDR3 is 13 amino acids long. The V gene lost 1 base and the J gene lost 4 bases, with 10 bases spanning the gap. Per germline, CDR1 GTSNPN and CDR2 SVGIG (reference sequence).

The CDR3 reads CASSLDSPWETQYF. For the CDR3, the DNA is TGTGCCAGCAGCTTGGACAGCCCCTGGGAGACCCAGTACTTC. J is TRBJ2-5 and V is TRBV7-2; TRBD1 is a possible D gene (6 bases). With 3 bases removed from V and 5 bases from J, the gap between germline ends came to 13 bases. This CDR3 contains 14 residues. The germline gives CDR1 SGHTA, CDR2 FQGNSA. Looking up the rest from reference TRBV7-2 and TRBJ2-5 gives the full variable domain: GAGVSQSPSNKVTEKGKDVELRCDPISGHTALYWYRQSLGQGLEFLIYFQGNSAPDKSGLPSDRFSAERTGGSVSTLTIQRTQQEDSAVYLCASSLDSPWETQYFGPGTRLLVL.

This clone was found a few times. Other DNA sequences of this sample code for an identical CDR3. J is TRBJ2-7 and V is TRBV11-3; 7 nucleotides line up with TRBD1. V dropped 5 bases and J dropped 3; count of bases not matched to a gene: 4. Per the germline V gene, CDR1 is SGHNT and CDR2 is YENEEA. CDR3 size: 13 residues. DNA for the CDR3: TGTGCCAGCAGCCCCCGACAGGGCTACGAGCAGTACTTC. Encoded protein: CASSPRQGYEQYF.

Written as DNA, the CDR3 is TGCGCCAGCAAATGGACTAGCGGGAGTGACTCGGACGAGCAGTACTTC. Translated: CASKWTSGSDSDEQYF. The V and J genes are TRBV5-1 and TRBJ2-7; 13 bases align to TRBD2. The junction had 11 bases not matched to a gene; V was cut back by 6 bases and J by 5 bases. In germline, CDR1 is SGHRS, CDR2 YFSETQ. The CDR3 has 16 residues.

The sample holds a few counts of this clone. Other DNA sequences in this specimen translate into the identical CDR3. This chain links TRBV30 with TRBJ1-5; D gene unclear. The germline V and J ends were trimmed by 1 base and 1 base, with 8 bases remaining between them. This CDR3 has 14 residues. The germline gives CDR1 GTSNPN, CDR2 SVGIG (reference sequence). The chain's CDR3 is CAWSGGLSNQPQHF. In nucleotides, the CDR3 is TGTGCCTGGAGTGGAGGGCTGAGCAATCAGCCCCAGCATTTT.

This clone showed up just a few times. The genes are TRBV10-3 and TRBJ1-1; no clear D. CDR3 length equals 15 residues. CDR1 and CDR2 from the germline V gene are ENHRY and SYGVKD. Trimming removed 2 bases from V and 3 bases from J, with 13 bases in between. CDR3 sequence (DNA): TGTGCCATCAGTGAGACGGTTATTAGGGACACTGAAGCTTTCTTT. Protein product: CAISETVIRDTEAFF.

This clone was detected a few times. The chain joins TRBV5-1 to TRBJ2-1; the match to TRBD1 covers 7 bases. Germline CDR1 is SGHRS and CDR2 is YFSETQ. The CDR3 covers 14 residues. J lost 7 bases, V lost 4 bases, and 8 bases had no gene match. In nucleotides, the CDR3 is TGCGCCAGCAGCCCGTGGACAGGAAATAATGAGCAGTTCTTC. This gives the protein CASSPWTGNNEQFF.

This clone has a handful of counts. The rearrangement links TRBV2 to TRBJ1-1, with a weak D call TRBD1 (5 bases). Per germline, CDR1 SNHLY and CDR2 FYNNEI. V lost 7 bases and J lost 3, with 15 bases in between. This CDR3 spans 14 amino acids. The CDR3 nucleotides are TGTGCCAGCACCCTGGGGCAGGGCGACACTGAAGCTTTCTTT. This gives the protein CASTLGQGDTEAFF.

This clone has more than one count but fewer than ten. The chain combines TRBV30 with TRBJ1-2; 7 positions agree with TRBD1. CDR3 length: 13 amino acids. J was trimmed by 1 base and V by 3 bases; bases with no gene match: 2. Per the germline V gene, CDR1 is GTSNPN and CDR2 is SVGIG (reference sequence). CDR3: CAWSGTDNYGYTF. CDR3 coding DNA: TGTGCCTGGAGCGGGACAGATAACTATGGCTACACCTTC.

This clone came up a few times. This chain joins TRBV7-9 and TRBJ2-6, with D uncertain. Germline-derived CDR1 and CDR2 are SEHNR and FQNEAQ (reference sequence). The CDR3 totals 16 residues. Deletions cut 1 base from V and 1 base from J, with 8 bases between. This chain's CDR3 is CASSLVQSSGANVLTF. The CDR3 nucleotides read TGTGCCAGCAGCTTAGTACAGTCTTCTGGGGCCAACGTCCTGACTTTC.

The rearrangement links TRBV30 to TRBJ2-1, with D hard to call. CDR1 is GTSNPN and CDR2 is SVGIG in the germline V gene (reference sequence). The CDR3 contains 11 residues. The V gene lost 0 bases and the J gene lost 8 bases, with 5 bases spanning the gap. The CDR3 sequence: CAWSVLHEQFF. DNA of the CDR3: TGTGCCTGGAGTGTACTACATGAGCAGTTCTTC.

The chain uses TRBV27 and TRBJ1-6, with D possibly being TRBD1 (5 bases). Trimming stripped 5 bases from V and 8 bases from J, with 13 bases between. This CDR3 is 14 amino acids long. The V gene's germline CDR1 is MNHEY and CDR2 SMNVEV (reference sequence). The CDR3 region is CASSPSGLDSPLHF. The CDR3 DNA is TGTGCCAGCAGTCCGTCGGGGCTCGATTCACCCCTCCACTTT.

This clone occurred a few times. The sample contains more than one DNA sequence encoding this CDR3. This chain links TRBV29-1 with TRBJ2-6; D possibly corresponds to TRBD2 (5 bases). CDR1 and CDR2 (germline): SQVTM, ANQGSEA. The CDR3 length is 13 residues. V was pared by 5 bases and J by 0 bases, with 5 bases between. The CDR3 here is CSVRDSGANVLTF. CDR3 in DNA: TGCAGCGTTCGGGACTCTGGGGCCAACGTCCTGACTTTC.

In this sample, this clone turned up a few times. This rearrangement joins TRBV9 to TRBJ2-1; D uncertain. The CDR3 consists of 16 residues. CDR1 and CDR2 from the germline V gene are SGDLS and YYNGEE. V lost 3 bases to trimming and J lost 4 bases, with 17 bases between them. CDR3 coding DNA: TGTGCCAGCAGCGCCAGCATCGGCAGTCCTTACAATGAGCAGTTCTTC. Translated: CASSASIGSPYNEQFF.

This sequence joins TRBV5-1 and TRBJ1-3, with D perhaps TRBD1 (5 bases). The CDR3 contains 16 residues. Trimming removed 4 bases at V and 0 bases at J, with 14 bases between. In germline, CDR1 is SGHRS, CDR2 YFSETQ. The DNA of the CDR3 is TGCGCCAGCAGCCGCGAGGGACGGATCTCTGGAAACACCATATATTTT. Protein sequence: CASSREGRISGNTIYF.

The chain recombines TRBV4-1 with TRBJ2-7, with a possible D match to TRBD1 (6 bases). Germline V lookup: CDR1 MGHRA, CDR2 YSYEKL. This CDR3 spans 15 amino acids. V shed 3 bases and J shed 2 bases, with 14 bases lying between them. For the CDR3, the DNA is TGCGCCAGCAGCCAGCAAACAGGGTCCGCCTACGAGCAGTACTTC. Residues: CASSQQTGSAYEQYF.

This clone was picked up a small number of times. The gene calls are TRBV5-1 and TRBJ2-7; TRBD2 matches at 12 bases. Trimming at V came to 4 bases and at J to 3 bases, leaving 2 bases not matched to a gene. Germline-derived CDR1 and CDR2 are SGHRS and YFSETQ. The CDR3 length is 14 residues. The CDR3, as DNA: TGCGCCAGCAGCACGGGACTAGCGGGCTACGAGCAGTACTTC. Amino acid sequence: CASSTGLAGYEQYF.

This clone was seen a few times. This chain connects TRBV7-9 to TRBJ2-4; D tentatively reads TRBD1 or TRBD2 (5 bases each). Germline V gene lookup returns CDR1 SEHNR and CDR2 FQNEAQ (reference sequence). The ends were cut back, 2 bases at V and 12 bases at J, with 11 bases in the middle. There are 12 residues in the CDR3. The CDR3: CASSLIQGTQYF. The CDR3 DNA sequence: TGTGCCAGCAGCTTAATACAAGGGACTCAGTACTTC.

The table lists this clone with a few counts. This chain uses TRBV5-4 with TRBJ2-7; D is possibly TRBD2 (5 bases). The germline CDR1 and CDR2 sequences are SGHNT and YYREEE (reference sequence). Trimming removed 2 bases at V and 3 bases at J, with 6 bases between. The CDR3 runs 12 residues. Here the CDR3 reads CASSFAGYEQYF. DNA of the CDR3: TGTGCCAGCAGCTTTGCGGGCTACGAGCAGTACTTC.

This rearrangement joins TRBV15 to TRBJ2-1, with D possibly TRBD1 on 6 matching bases. The V end lost 0 bases, the J end lost 5 bases, and 8 bases lay between the germline ends. Per germline, CDR1 LNHNV and CDR2 YYDKDF (reference sequence). This CDR3 region has 14 residues. CDR3 sequence: CATSRDHRDNEQFF. The DNA of the CDR3 is TGTGCCACCAGCAGAGATCACAGGGACAATGAGCAGTTCTTC.

In this sample, this clone turned up a few times. This chain connects TRBV15 to TRBJ2-7, with D perhaps TRBD2 (5 bases). In germline, CDR1 is LNHNV, CDR2 YYDKDF (reference sequence). There are 14 residues in the CDR3. V was trimmed by 0 bases and J by 7 bases, leaving 13 bases between them. The CDR3 loop is CATSRDPGSEEQYF. CDR3 nucleotides: TGTGCCACCAGCAGAGATCCGGGATCAGAAGAGCAGTACTTC.

This chain connects TRBV4-2 to TRBJ2-3; 15 positions match TRBD2. J gave up 0 bases and V 2 bases, and 9 bases lay outside the gene matches. The germline V gene has CDR1 LGHNA and CDR2 YNFKEQ. The CDR3 is 20 amino acids. For the CDR3, the DNA is TGTGCCAGCAGCCAATCACCGGGACTAGCGGGAGGCGCGAGCACAGATACGCAGTATTTT. Amino acids: CASSQSPGLAGGASTDTQYF.

This clone came up a few times. This chain joins TRBV10-3 and TRBJ2-7, with a tentative D call TRBD2 (5 bases). Deletions cut 2 bases from V and 12 bases from J, with 14 bases between. Looked up from germline, CDR1 is ENHRY and CDR2 is SYGVKD. CDR3 size: 12 residues. In nucleotides, the CDR3 is TGTGCCATCAGTGAGCCCCCGGAGGCGAGGTACTTC. This encodes CAISEPPEARYF.

The table lists this clone with a few counts. J is TRBJ1-2 and V is TRBV20-1; unclear D gene. CDR1 DFQATT and CDR2 SNEGSKA come from the germline V gene (reference sequence). The CDR3 contains 11 residues. V was trimmed by 4 bases and J by 3 bases, leaving 6 bases between them. Written as DNA, the CDR3 is TGCAGTGCTACCGGGGACTATGGCTACACCTTC. This codes for CSATGDYGYTF.

The rearrangement uses TRBV4-2 and TRBJ1-4; D not resolved. V dropped 5 bases and J dropped 4 bases, with 14 bases sitting between them. The CDR3 runs to 15 residues. Germline V gene sequence: CDR1 LGHNA, CDR2 YNFKEQ. CDR3 region: CASSAARGSNEKLFF. The DNA for the CDR3 is TGTGCCAGCAGCGCAGCCCGGGGAAGTAATGAAAAACTGTTTTTT.

The gene calls are TRBV14 and TRBJ2-5, with D uncertain. Germline loops: CDR1 SGHDN, CDR2 FVKESK. V lost 1 base and J lost 8, with 8 bases in between. The length of the CDR3 is 12 residues. The CDR3 DNA sequence: TGTGCCAGCAGCCAAGTTAGTGGCACCCAGTACTTC. Amino acids: CASSQVSGTQYF.

This clone came up a few times. The V gene is TRBV29-1, the J gene TRBJ2-7; 7 bases map to TRBD2. Germline CDR1 is SQVTM and CDR2 is ANQGSEA. Trimming took 7 bases from V and 10 from J; bases not matched to a gene: 10. This CDR3 is built from 11 residues. The CDR3 region is CSAGGGAGQYF. CDR3 DNA sequence: TGCAGCGCGGGAGGAGGGGCCGGACAGTACTTC.

This clone was seen a handful of times. The junction shows a germline mismatch at one end, possibly a read error. This chain uses TRBV7-7 with TRBJ2-5, with TRBD2 identical over 8 bases. Germline CDR1 is SSHAT and CDR2 is FNYEAQ (reference sequence). The CDR3 sequence is 17 residues long. This CDR3 reads CASSLVPSGAGVETQYF. The CDR3 nucleotides are TGTGCTAGCAGCTTAGTCCCCTCAGGAGCGGGAGTAGAGACCCAGTACTTC.